A single sample gave rise to the 19 T cell receptor beta chains below, sequenced in a study of CD8+ T cells in alopecia areata. RNA, once extracted, was reverse transcribed into cDNA for use as the sequencing template. TCRdb's copy holds only in-frame clones and misses some; the assay was immunoSEQ multiplex PCR. Of around 150,000 clones listed, roughly 50% were seen once; the top ten hold 4% to 5.5%. Sequenced: CD4+ T cells sorted from blood. The receptors derive from a human donor in good health.

The rearrangement uses TRBV4-1 and TRBJ2-6; 9 bases fit TRBD2. The ends lost 1 base at V and 0 bases at J; junction bases unmatched: 4. The CDR3 runs to 18 residues. Germline CDR1 MGHRA, CDR2 YSYEKL. In nucleotides, the CDR3 is TGCGCCAGCAGCCAAGTGGCTAGCGGGAACTCTGGGGCCAACGTCCTGACTTTC. Residues: CASSQVASGNSGANVLTF.

The chain joins TRBV7-9 to TRBJ2-1; D gene uncertain. The CDR3 length is 11 residues. The germline V and J ends were trimmed by 5 bases and 8 bases, with 7 bases remaining between them. The V gene's germline CDR1 is SEHNR and CDR2 FQNEAQ (reference sequence). CDR3 amino acids: CASSPLYEQFF. The CDR3 nucleotides are TGTGCCAGCAGCCCCCTCTATGAGCAGTTCTTC.

The DNA for the CDR3 is TGTGCCATCAGTGCTCTAGGGGCAGAGACCCAGTACTTC. Translated: CAISALGAETQYF. The gene calls are TRBV10-3 and TRBJ2-5; D might be TRBD1 (5 bases). The CDR3 runs to 13 residues. The V end was cut by 4 bases, the J end by 4 bases, with 10 bases between. The V gene's germline CDR1 is ENHRY and CDR2 SYGVKD.

The chain recombines TRBV23-1 with TRBJ2-1, with D perhaps matching TRBD2 (6 bases). TRBV23-1 is annotated as an ORF whose role is uncertain. This CDR3 has 16 residues. V dropped 1 base and J dropped 7 bases, with 17 bases sitting between them. CDR3 residues: CASSQLTNMGGNEQFF. The CDR3 DNA sequence: TGCGCCAGCAGTCAATTAACCAATATGGGGGGTAATGAGCAGTTCTTC.

The chain joins TRBV2 to TRBJ2-7, with D unclear. Germline-derived CDR1 and CDR2 are SNHLY and FYNNEI. CDR3 length equals 10 residues. Trimming took 2 bases from V and 6 from J, leaving 2 bases between them. CDR3 in DNA: TGTGCCAGCAGTGAAAGCGAGCAGTACTTC. Translation gives CASSESEQYF.

This chain joins TRBV4-1 and TRBJ2-3; the match to TRBD2 covers 11 bases. V lost 0 bases to trimming and J lost 1 base; unmatched junction nucleotides: 3. Germline CDR1 and CDR2: MGHRA and YSYEKL. The CDR3 is made up of 17 amino acids. The CDR3 DNA sequence: TGCGCCAGCAGCCAAGAGGGACTAGCGGTCCGCACAGATACGCAGTATTTT. Protein product: CASSQEGLAVRTDTQYF.

This chain uses TRBV7-2 with TRBJ1-2; D perhaps matches TRBD1 (5 bases). Germline values: CDR1 SGHTA, CDR2 FQGNSA. V lost 4 bases to trimming and J lost 4 bases, with 10 bases between them. The CDR3 spans 13 residues. CDR3 sequence reads: CASSSRVSYGYTF. Here the CDR3 DNA reads TGTGCCAGCAGCTCCAGGGTTAGCTATGGCTACACCTTC.

There are a few counts of this clone. The CDR3 here is CASSLYNEQFF. The DNA for the CDR3 is TGTGCCAGCTCACTTTACAATGAGCAGTTCTTC. The chain uses TRBV18 and TRBJ2-1; no clear D gene. V lost 4 bases and J lost 4, with 2 bases in between. Germline V gene lookup returns CDR1 KGHSH and CDR2 LQKENI. This CDR3 has 11 amino acids.

The rearrangement joins TRBV5-1 to TRBJ2-4; possible D gene TRBD1, 5 bases. The CDR3 contains 16 residues. V dropped 0 bases and J dropped 1 base, with 11 bases sitting between them. CDR1 and CDR2 (germline): SGHRS, YFSETQ. The CDR3 loop reads CASSLVSGPAKNIQYF. The CDR3 DNA reads TGCGCCAGCAGCTTGGTCTCAGGGCCGGCCAAAAACATTCAGTACTTC.

The CDR3 loop is CASKPTGRVEAFF. Written as DNA, the CDR3 is TGTGCCAGCAAACCCACAGGGAGGGTAGAAGCTTTCTTT. The J gene is TRBJ1-1, the V gene TRBV6-1, with a weak D call TRBD1 (6 bases). V shed 7 bases and J shed 8 bases, with 17 bases lying between them. This CDR3 is 13 amino acids long. Germline V gives CDR1 MNHNS, CDR2 SASEGT.

The chain links TRBV5-4 to TRBJ2-1; D call uncertain. Germline CDR1 is SGHNT and CDR2 is YYREEE (reference sequence). V gave up 5 bases and J gave up 8 bases, with 8 bases separating them. The CDR3 has 11 amino acids. The CDR3 sequence is CASRSSYEQFF. The CDR3 DNA follows: TGTGCCAGCAGATCTAGTTATGAGCAGTTCTTC. Complete variable domain (other parts from reference TRBV5-4 and TRBJ2-1): ETGVTQSPTHLIKTRGQQVTLRCSSQSGHNTVSWYQQALGQGPQFIFQYYREEENGRGNFPPRFSGLQFPNYSSELNVNALELDDSALYLCASRSSYEQFFGPGTRLTVL.

The chain carries TRBV20-1 and TRBJ1-1, with D unresolved. V shed 5 bases and J shed 4 bases, with 8 bases lying between them. The CDR3 spans 11 residues. Germline-derived CDR1 and CDR2 are DFQATT and SNEGSKA (reference sequence). The CDR3 DNA is TGCAGTGCTCAACGGTCCACTGAAGCTTTCTTT. It specifies CSAQRSTEAFF.

In nucleotides, the CDR3 is TGTGCCACCAGCAGAGAGAGGGACAGGGGAAATCAGCCCCAGCATTTT. Amino acids: CATSRERDRGNQPQHF. This chain uses TRBV15 with TRBJ1-5; 10 nucleotides match TRBD1. The germline gives CDR1 LNHNV, CDR2 YYDKDF (reference sequence). V shed 0 bases and J 4 bases; nucleotides not matched to a gene: 3. The CDR3 is 16 residues long.

The chain couples TRBV30 to TRBJ1-2; 7 bases are a match to TRBD1. The germline CDR1 and CDR2 sequences are GTSNPN and SVGIG (reference sequence). The V and J ends lost 5 bases and 8 bases, in that order; junction bases with no gene match: 8. The CDR3 has 12 amino acids. CDR3 sequence (DNA): TGTGCCTGGGCATCAGGGGGAGGCGGCTACACCTTC. It codes for CAWASGGGGYTF.

The CDR3 loop is CASSSRVGEKLFF. In DNA, the CDR3 is TGTGCCAGCAGCTCCAGGGTGGGTGAAAAACTGTTTTTT. This sequence joins TRBV7-8 and TRBJ1-4, with D perhaps matching TRBD1 (5 bases). The CDR3 has 13 residues. Trimming left V 4 bases short and J 7 bases short, with 10 bases between. Germline CDR1 SGHVS, CDR2 FQNEAQ. Full variable domain (rest looked up from reference TRBV7-8 and TRBJ1-4): GAGVSQSPRYKVAKRGQDVALRCDPISGHVSLFWYQQALGQGPEFLTYFQNEAQLDKSGLPSDRFFAERPEGSVSTLKIQRTQQEDSAVYLCASSSRVGEKLFFGSGTQLSVL.

The chain joins TRBV28 to TRBJ1-1, with unresolved D. Germline V gene lookup returns CDR1 MDHEN and CDR2 SYDVKM. CDR3 length: 13 amino acids. Trimming cost V 5 bases and J 2 bases, with 9 bases left between them. In DNA, the CDR3 is TGTGCCAGCAGTCCATCAACTAACACTGAAGCTTTCTTT. As protein: CASSPSTNTEAFF.

The chain combines TRBV4-1 with TRBJ2-2; D might be TRBD2 (5 bases). CDR3 length: 17 amino acids. Germline V gives CDR1 MGHRA, CDR2 YSYEKL. The V end lost 2 bases, the J end lost 2 bases, and 15 bases lay between the germline ends. The CDR3 sequence is CASSQTLEGSNTGELFF. CDR3 nucleotide sequence: TGCGCCAGCAGCCAAACCCTAGAAGGGAGCAACACCGGGGAGCTGTTTTTT.

The chain has TRBV7-6 and TRBJ2-7, with D perhaps TRBD2 (5 bases). Germline CDR1 and CDR2: SGHVS and FNYEAQ. Trimming cost V 3 bases and J 5 bases, with 11 bases left between them. This CDR3 is 13 amino acids long. CDR3 bases: TGTGCCAGCAGCTTTCGGGGTCCCGACGAGCAGTACTTC. It translates to CASSFRGPDEQYF.

This clone was counted once. The J gene is TRBJ1-1, the V gene TRBV5-6, with D perhaps TRBD1 (5 bases). Trimming removed 1 base at V and 8 bases at J, with 15 bases between. CDR1 and CDR2 (germline): SGHDT, YYEEEE. The length of the CDR3 is 14 residues. CDR3: CASSLLFLGTEAFF. In nucleotides, the CDR3 is TGTGCCAGCAGCTTGTTGTTCCTGGGGACGGAAGCTTTCTTT. Based on the CDR3 plus reference TRBV5-6 and TRBJ1-1, the full variable domain is DAGVTQSPTHLIKTRGQQVTLRCSPKSGHDTVSWYQQALGQGPQFIFQYYEEEERQRGNFPDRFSGHQFPNYSSELNVNALLLGDSALYLCASSLLFLGTEAFFGQGTRLTVV.